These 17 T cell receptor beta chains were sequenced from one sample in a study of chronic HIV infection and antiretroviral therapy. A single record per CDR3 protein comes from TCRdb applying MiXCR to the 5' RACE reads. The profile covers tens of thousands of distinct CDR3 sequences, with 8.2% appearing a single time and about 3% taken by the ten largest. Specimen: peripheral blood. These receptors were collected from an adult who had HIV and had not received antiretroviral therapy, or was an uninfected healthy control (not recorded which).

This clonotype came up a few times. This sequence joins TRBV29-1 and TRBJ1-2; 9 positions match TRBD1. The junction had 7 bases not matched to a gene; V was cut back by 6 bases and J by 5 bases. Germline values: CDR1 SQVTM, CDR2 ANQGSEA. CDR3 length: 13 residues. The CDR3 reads CSVSQGARYGYTF. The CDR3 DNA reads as TGCAGCGTCTCACAGGGGGCGCGGTATGGCTACACCTTC.

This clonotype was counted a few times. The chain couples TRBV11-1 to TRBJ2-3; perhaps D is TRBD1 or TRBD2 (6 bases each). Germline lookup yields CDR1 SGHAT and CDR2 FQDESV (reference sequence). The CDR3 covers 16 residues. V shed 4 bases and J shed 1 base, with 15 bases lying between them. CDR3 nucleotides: TGTGCCAGCAGCTCTATCCGAAGGGGGGGCACAGATACGCAGTATTTT. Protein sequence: CASSSIRRGGTDTQYF.

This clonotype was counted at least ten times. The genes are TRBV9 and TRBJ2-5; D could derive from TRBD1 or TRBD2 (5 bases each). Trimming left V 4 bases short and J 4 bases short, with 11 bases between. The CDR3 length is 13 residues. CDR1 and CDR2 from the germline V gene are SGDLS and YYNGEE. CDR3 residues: CASSPGTTETQYF. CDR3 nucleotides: TGTGCCAGCAGCCCCGGGACGACAGAGACCCAGTACTTC.

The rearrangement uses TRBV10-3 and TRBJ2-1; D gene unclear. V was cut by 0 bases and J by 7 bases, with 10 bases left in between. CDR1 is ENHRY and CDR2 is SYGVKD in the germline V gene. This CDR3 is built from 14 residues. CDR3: CAISESRRGNEQFF. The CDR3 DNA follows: TGTGCCATCAGTGAGTCGCGTCGCGGAAATGAGCAGTTCTTC.

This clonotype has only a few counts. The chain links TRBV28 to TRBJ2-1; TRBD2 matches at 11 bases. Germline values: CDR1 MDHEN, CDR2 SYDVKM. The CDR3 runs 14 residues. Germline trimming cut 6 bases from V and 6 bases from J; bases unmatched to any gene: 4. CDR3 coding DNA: TGTGCCAGCAGCCCACTAGCGGGAGCCAATGAGCAGTTCTTC. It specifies CASSPLAGANEQFF.

CDR3 coding DNA: TGCAGTGCTAGAGTACCGGACAGGGGAACTGAAGCTTTCTTT. Translated, it gives CSARVPDRGTEAFF. The V call is TRBV20-1, the J call TRBJ1-1; 9 bases match TRBD1. The CDR3 runs 14 residues. V lost 1 base and J lost 5; bases outside the gene matches: 5. The V gene's germline CDR1 is DFQATT and CDR2 SNEGSKA (reference sequence).

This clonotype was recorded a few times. The CDR3 DNA follows: TGTGCCAGCAGCGGACAGGTGCCCCTCAATGAGCAGTTCTTC. It encodes CASSGQVPLNEQFF. The chain combines TRBV7-2 with TRBJ2-1, with 7 bases that match TRBD1. Unmatched junction bases numbered 7, after V lost 5 bases and J lost 6 bases. The CDR3 is 14 amino acids. The V gene's germline CDR1 is SGHTA and CDR2 FQGNSA.

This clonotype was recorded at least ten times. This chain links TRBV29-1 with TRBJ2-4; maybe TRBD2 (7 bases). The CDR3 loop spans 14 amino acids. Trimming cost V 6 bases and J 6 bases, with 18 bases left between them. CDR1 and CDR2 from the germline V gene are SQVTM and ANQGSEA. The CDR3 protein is CSVKRGTTVNIQYF. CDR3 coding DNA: TGCAGCGTCAAAAGGGGGACTACCGTAAACATTCAGTACTTC.

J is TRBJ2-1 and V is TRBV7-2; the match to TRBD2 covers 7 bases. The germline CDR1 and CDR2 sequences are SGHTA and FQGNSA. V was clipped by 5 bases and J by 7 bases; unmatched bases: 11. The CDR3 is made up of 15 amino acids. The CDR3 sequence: CASSPPFPAGNEQFF. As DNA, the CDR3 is TGTGCCAGCAGCCCCCCTTTCCCAGCGGGAAATGAGCAGTTCTTC.

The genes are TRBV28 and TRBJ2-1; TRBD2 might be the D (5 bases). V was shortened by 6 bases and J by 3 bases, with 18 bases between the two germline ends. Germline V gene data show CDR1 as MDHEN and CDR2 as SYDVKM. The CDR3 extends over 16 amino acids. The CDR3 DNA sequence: TGTGCCAGCAGCTCAAACACCCCCGAGGGCTACAATGAGCAGTTCTTC. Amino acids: CASSSNTPEGYNEQFF.

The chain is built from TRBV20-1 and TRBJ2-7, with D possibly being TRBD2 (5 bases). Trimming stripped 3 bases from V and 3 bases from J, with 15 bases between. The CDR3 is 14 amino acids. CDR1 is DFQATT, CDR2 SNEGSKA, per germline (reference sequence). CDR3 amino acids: CSASHHAGIYEQYF. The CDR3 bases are TGCAGTGCTAGTCACCACGCGGGCATCTACGAGCAGTACTTC.

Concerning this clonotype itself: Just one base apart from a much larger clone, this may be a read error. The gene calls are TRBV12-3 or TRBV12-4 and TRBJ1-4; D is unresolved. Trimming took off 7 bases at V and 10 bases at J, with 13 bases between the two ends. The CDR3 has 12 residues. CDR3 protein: CASTGTNGKLFF. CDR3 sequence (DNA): TGTGCCAGCACTGGTACCAACGGAAAACTGTTTTTT.

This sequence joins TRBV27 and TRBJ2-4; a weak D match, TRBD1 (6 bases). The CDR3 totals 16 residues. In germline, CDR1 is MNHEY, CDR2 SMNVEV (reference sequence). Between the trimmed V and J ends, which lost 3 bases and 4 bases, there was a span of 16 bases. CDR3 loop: CASSLVGGSIKNIQYF. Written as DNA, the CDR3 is TGTGCCAGCAGTTTGGTAGGGGGTTCCATTAAAAACATTCAGTACTTC.

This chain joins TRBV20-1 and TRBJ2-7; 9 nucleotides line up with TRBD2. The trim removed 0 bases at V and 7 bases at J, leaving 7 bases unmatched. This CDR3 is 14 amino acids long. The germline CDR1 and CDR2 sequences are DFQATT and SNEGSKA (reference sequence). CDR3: CSARDLLAGQEQYF. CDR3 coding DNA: TGCAGTGCTAGAGATTTACTAGCGGGTCAGGAGCAGTACTTC.

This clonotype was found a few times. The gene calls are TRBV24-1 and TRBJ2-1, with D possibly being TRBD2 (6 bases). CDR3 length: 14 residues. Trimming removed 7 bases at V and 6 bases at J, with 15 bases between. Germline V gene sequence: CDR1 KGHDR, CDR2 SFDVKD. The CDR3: CATSYRLDGNEQFF. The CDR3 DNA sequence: TGTGCCACCAGCTACCGACTAGATGGCAATGAGCAGTTCTTC.

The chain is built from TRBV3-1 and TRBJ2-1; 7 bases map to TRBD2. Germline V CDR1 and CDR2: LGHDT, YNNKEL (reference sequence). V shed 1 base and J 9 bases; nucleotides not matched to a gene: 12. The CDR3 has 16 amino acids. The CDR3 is CASSQVRVLARGEQFF. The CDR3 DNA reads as TGTGCCAGCAGCCAAGTCAGGGTACTAGCGAGAGGTGAGCAGTTCTTC.

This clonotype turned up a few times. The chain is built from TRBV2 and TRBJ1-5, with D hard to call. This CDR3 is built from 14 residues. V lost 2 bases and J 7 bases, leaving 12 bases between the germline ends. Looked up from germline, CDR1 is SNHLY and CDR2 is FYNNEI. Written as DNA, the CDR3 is TGTGCCAGCAGTGAATTGGGTCAAGGGCAGCCCCAGCATTTT. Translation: CASSELGQGQPQHF.